The 2 T cell receptor beta chains listed next were all sequenced from one sample in a study of PD-1 blockade in mismatch repair-deficient tumors. Here immunoSEQ multiplex PCR was the method, and the copy in TCRdb shows in-frame clones only, minus some. The data show 100,000 or so clones, 70% to 85% seen once. Sequences were derived from peripheral blood, sampled approximately 35 weeks after starting pembrolizumab. These receptors originate from an adult with mismatch repair-deficient cancer.

This chain joins TRBV7-9 and TRBJ1-1; a weak D match, TRBD1 (5 bases). The CDR3 loop spans 13 amino acids. Germline V lookup: CDR1 SEHNR, CDR2 FQNEAQ (reference sequence). V was shortened by 9 bases and J by 4 bases, with 15 bases between the two germline ends. In DNA form, the CDR3 reads TGTGCCAGTACACCCGGGGGTGGCACTGAAGCTTTCTTT. It translates to CASTPGGGTEAFF. Together with reference TRBV7-9 and TRBJ1-1, the CDR3 gives the full variable domain: DTGVSQNPRHKITKRGQNVTFRCDPISEHNRLYWYRQTLGQGPEFLTYFQNEAQLEKSRLLSDRFSAERPKGSFSTLEIQRTEQGDSAMYLCASTPGGGTEAFFGQGTRLTVV.

V is TRBV5-6 and J is TRBJ2-2, with D perhaps assigned TRBD1 or TRBD2 (6 bases each). Looked up from germline, CDR1 is SGHDT and CDR2 is YYEEEE. The CDR3 is made up of 14 amino acids. Trimming took 0 bases from V and 9 from J, leaving 12 bases between them. CDR3 sequence reads: CASSLDGGHRELFF. The CDR3 bases are TGTGCCAGCAGCTTGGATGGGGGGCACAGGGAGCTGTTTTTT.